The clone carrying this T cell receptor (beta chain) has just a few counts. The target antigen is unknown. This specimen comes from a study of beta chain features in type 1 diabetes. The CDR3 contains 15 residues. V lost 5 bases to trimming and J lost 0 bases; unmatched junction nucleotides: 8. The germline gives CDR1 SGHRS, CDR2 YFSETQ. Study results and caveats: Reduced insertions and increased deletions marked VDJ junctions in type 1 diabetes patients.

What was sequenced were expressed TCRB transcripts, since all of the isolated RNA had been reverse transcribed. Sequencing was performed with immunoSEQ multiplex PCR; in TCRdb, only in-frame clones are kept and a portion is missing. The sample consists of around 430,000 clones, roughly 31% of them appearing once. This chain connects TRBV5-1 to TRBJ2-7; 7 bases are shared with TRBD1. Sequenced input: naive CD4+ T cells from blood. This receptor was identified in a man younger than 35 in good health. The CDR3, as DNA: TGCGCCAGCAGAGACAGGGATGACAGCTCCTACGAGCAGTACTTC. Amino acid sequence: CASRDRDDSSYEQYF.